The clone carrying this T cell receptor (beta chain) was seen a single time. The sample originates from a study of blood T cell repertoires in COVID-19. Looked up from germline, CDR1 is LGHNA and CDR2 is YSLEER. The CDR3 consists of 16 residues. V was pared by 1 base and J by 4 bases, with 3 bases of the junction left unmatched. Sequenced by immunoSEQ multiplex PCR; TCRdb stores in-frame clones only, minus some. Among approximately 300,000 clones listed, more than 80% were seen once. Sequencing was performed on peripheral blood. The clonotype originates from a woman aged 25 to 39 with COVID-19, enrolled during active disease. The chain couples TRBV4-3 to TRBJ2-2; 10 bases are shared with TRBD2. The CDR3 sequence is CASSQGASGSTGELFF. CDR3 in DNA: TGCGCCAGCAGCCAAGGGGCTAGCGGGAGCACCGGGGAGCTGTTTTTT.